This T cell receptor beta chain is drawn from a study of T cells in Graves' hyperthyroidism and ophthalmopathy. Notes on the study in general: A model built on 13 V-J features separated ophthalmopathy from stable hyperthyroidism.

Uncontrolled infection, other autoimmune disease, pregnancy and lactation each barred patients from inclusion. Used for diagnoses were clinical symptoms, serum thyroxine and TRAb, thyroid ultrasound and orbital computed tomography. Amplified TCR beta CDR3 regions derived from RNA transcripts. In the first-round RT-PCR of the TCR CDR3, the HTBI primer set was used. Via MiXCR, TCRdb re-called the multiplex PCR reads, giving one row per CDR3 protein. The sample includes 650,000 to 800,000 distinct CDR3 sequences, just under 45% seen only once; the top ten take less than 9%. At least ten counts were recorded for this clonotype. The antigen is not known. The V and J ends lost 2 bases and 2 bases, in that order; junction bases with no gene match: 0. The length of the CDR3 is 14 residues. Germline values: CDR1 ENHRY, CDR2 SYGVKD.

This sequence was found in an adult man with Graves' disease, either hyperthyroidism or ophthalmopathy (not recorded which). Sequenced sample: peripheral blood or thyroid tissue (not recorded which). The rearrangement links TRBV10-3 to TRBJ1-2; 9 bases line up with TRBD1. CDR3 in amino acids: CAISEGTGNYGYTF. The CDR3 coding sequence is TGTGCCATCAGTGAGGGGACAGGGAACTATGGCTACACCTTC.